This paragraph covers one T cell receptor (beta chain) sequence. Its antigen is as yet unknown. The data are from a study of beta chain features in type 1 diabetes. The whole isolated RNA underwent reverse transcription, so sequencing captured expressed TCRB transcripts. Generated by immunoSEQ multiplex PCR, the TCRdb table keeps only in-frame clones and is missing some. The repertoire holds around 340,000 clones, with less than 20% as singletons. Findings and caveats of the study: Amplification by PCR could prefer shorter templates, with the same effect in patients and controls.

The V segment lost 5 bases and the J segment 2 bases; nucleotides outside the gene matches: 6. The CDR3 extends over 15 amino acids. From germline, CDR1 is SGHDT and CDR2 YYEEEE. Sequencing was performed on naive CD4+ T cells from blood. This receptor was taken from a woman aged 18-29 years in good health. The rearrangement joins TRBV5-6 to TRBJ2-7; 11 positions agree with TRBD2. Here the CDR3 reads CASSYGTSGTYEQYF. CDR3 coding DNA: TGTGCCAGCAGTTATGGGACTAGCGGCACCTACGAGCAGTACTTC.